This entry describes one T cell receptor beta chain. Its specific antigen is unknown. No clone much larger than this one lies a single base away; base qualities are absent. Reading the germline V gene gives CDR1 LGHNA and CDR2 YNFKEQ. Reading from cysteine to phenylalanine, the CDR3 counts 13 amino acids. Only CDR3 DNA remains: 39 bases, in frame from the first base. The trim is 0 bases for V and 5 bases for J, with a gap of 7 bases between the germline ends. Genomic DNA was extracted from sorted cells for sequencing of the TCRbeta CDR3 region. The immunoSEQ Assay was used to sequence the TCRbeta CDR3 regions. Entries here come from immuneACCESS through TCRdb and include only in-frame sequences with V and J called. Some clones fail to appear in such tables; in the studies checked, an unresolved V gene covers under half of the shortfall, and the cause of the remainder is unknown. The sample table holds about 100,000 clones, of which 75% to 95% were seen once. The top ten hold 0.66% of the sample.

This specimen belongs to a study of OX40 agonist ivuxolimab in advanced cancers. Some background on the complete study: The costimulatory receptor OX40 (CD134) was targeted by ivuxolimab, a fully human IgG2 agonistic monoclonal antibody. Intravenous ivuxolimab was administered to patients every 2 weeks at six dose levels: 0.01, 0.1, 0.3, 1.5, 3 and 10 mg/kg. Of the roughly 52 dose-escalation patients, hepatocellular carcinoma was present in around 20, melanoma in roughly 15, renal cell carcinoma in 9 and head and neck cancer in 9. In the dose-escalation cohort, over 65% of patients were male, and the mean age was roughly 60 years, with a range of about 23 to 85. Prior anti-PD-1, anti-PD-L1 or anti-CTLA-4 therapy was permitted, and checkpoint inhibitors had been received by more than 35% of dose-escalation patients. Partial responses occurred in three dose-escalation patients, of whom one had hepatocellular carcinoma and two had cutaneous melanoma. Peripheral TCRbeta sequencing aimed to test whether ivuxolimab altered TCR sequence diversity and caused clonal T-cell expansion. The monotherapy dose-escalation portion (N of about 52 patients) of the phase I ivuxolimab trial is reported in the paper.

The study at large found these results: Antigen specificity was not determined for the clonally expanded peripheral T cells. Partial responders in the 0.1-3.0 mg/kg groups had among the lowest normalized peripheral clonal expansion, especially among CD8+ T cells. Low levels of normalized T-cell clonal expansion were also shown by some nonresponding patients. At doses from 0.1 to 3.0 mg/kg, clonal expansion was seen in both CD4+ and CD8+ blood T cells between baseline and week 6. After ivuxolimab, CD8+ T cells had more expanded clones than CD4+ T cells on average.

The trial excluded patients who had a history of autoimmune disease or were on systemic immunosuppression. In every dose cohort, peripheral blood was drawn for TCR sequencing at baseline, cycle 4 day 1, and cycle 7 day 1. Samples came from an open-label, multicenter, first-in-human phase I dose-escalation trial of ivuxolimab. Adults with locally advanced or metastatic melanoma, renal cell, hepatocellular, or head and neck squamous cell carcinoma were enrolled in the trial. Before TCR sequencing, CD4+ and CD8+ T cells were separately sorted from peripheral blood. The rearrangement joined TRBV4-2 to TRBJ2-5; the D gene identity is not certain. This receptor was taken from an adult with an advanced solid tumor such as melanoma, head and neck, liver or kidney cancer. The starting material was CD4+ or CD8+ T cells sorted from blood, obtained in a trial of the OX40 agonist ivuxolimab. The DNA sequence is TGTGCCAGCAGCCAAGAAGGGAAGGAGACCCAGTACTTC. This sequence encodes CASSQEGKETQYF.